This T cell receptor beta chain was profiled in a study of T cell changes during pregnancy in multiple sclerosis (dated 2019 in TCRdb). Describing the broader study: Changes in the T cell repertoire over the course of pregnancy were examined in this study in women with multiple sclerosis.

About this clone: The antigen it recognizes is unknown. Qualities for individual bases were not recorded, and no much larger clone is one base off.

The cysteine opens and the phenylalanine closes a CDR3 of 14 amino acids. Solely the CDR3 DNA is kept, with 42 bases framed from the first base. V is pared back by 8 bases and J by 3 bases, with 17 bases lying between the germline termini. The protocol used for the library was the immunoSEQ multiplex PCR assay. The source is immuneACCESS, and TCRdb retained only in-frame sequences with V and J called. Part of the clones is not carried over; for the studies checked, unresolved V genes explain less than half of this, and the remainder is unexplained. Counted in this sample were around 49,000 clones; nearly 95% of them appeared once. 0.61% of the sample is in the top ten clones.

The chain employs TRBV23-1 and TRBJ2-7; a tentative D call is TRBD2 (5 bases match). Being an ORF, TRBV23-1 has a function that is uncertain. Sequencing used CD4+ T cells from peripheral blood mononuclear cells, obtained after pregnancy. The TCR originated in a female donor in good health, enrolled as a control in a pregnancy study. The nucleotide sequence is TGCGCCAGCGACCGGGGAAGCCCAGGCTACGAGCAGTACTTC. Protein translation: CASDRGSPGYEQYF.